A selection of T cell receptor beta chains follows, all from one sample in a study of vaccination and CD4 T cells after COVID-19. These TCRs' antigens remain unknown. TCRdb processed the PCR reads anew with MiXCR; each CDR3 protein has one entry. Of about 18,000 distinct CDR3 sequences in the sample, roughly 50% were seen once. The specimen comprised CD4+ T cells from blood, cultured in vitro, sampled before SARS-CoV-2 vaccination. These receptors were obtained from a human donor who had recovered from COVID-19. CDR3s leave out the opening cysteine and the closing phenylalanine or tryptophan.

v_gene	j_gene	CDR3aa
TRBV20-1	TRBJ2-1	SAAPGSTSEQF
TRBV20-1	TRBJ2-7	SAPFSTSGRYEQY
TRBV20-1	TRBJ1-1	SARQRRDTEAF
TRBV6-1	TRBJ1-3	ASSRGQGGIWGNTIY
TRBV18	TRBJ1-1	ASSLDKNTEAF
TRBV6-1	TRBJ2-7	ASRRDPTYEQY
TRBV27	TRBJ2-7	ASKGLAGPYEQY
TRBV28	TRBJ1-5	ASSLLAGIDQPQH
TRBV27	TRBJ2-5	ASSSTGRETQY
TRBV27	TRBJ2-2	ASSFYPPGTSGSTGELF
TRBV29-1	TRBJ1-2	SVATGALYGYT
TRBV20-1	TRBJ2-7	SARKIRDSQFYEQY
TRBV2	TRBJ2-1	ASSENSVYNEQF
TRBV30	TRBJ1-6	AWSGGQGVSPLH
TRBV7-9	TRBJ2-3	ASSLSPLREGADTQY
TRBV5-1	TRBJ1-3	ASSLDQGYGNTIY
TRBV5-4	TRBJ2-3	ASSQRGGRDTQY
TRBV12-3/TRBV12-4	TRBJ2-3	ASSVGVLTDTQY
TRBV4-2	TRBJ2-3	ASSQDRGSTDTQY
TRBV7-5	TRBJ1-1	ISVPEAPGTPGDTEAF
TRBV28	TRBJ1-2	ASTTGGARGYGYT
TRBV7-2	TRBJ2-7	ASSPGLRDREQY
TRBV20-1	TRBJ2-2	SALDITSGELF
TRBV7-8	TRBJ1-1	ASSLTQGNTEAF
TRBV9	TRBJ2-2	ASSVIGAGELF
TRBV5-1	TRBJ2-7	ASSLASQGYEQY
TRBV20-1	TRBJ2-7	SARVPGGSYEQY
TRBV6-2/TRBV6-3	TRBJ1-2	ASVKQRDRAYGYT
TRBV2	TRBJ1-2	ASCHNSPAANYGYT
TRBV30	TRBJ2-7	AWMRAGGSYEQY
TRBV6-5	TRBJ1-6	ASSYSIWTVQSPLH
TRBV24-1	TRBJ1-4	ATSDSTGGEEKLF
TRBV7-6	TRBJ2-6	ASSLARAGFSGANVLT